The present TCR beta chain was sequenced within a study of T-cell reconstitution after alpha-beta-depleted transplantation in children. The table lists this clonotype with many counts. Using unique molecular identifiers, the investigators prepared the TCRbeta library. TCRdb recomputed calls from the PCR reads with MiXCR, one row per CDR3 protein. The sample shows 500,000 or so distinct CDR3 sequences, 30% to 35% of them seen only once. CDR1 and CDR2 (germline): DFQATT, SNEGSKA (reference sequence). V dropped 0 bases and J dropped 0; count of bases not matched to a gene: 0. The CDR3 length is 15 residues.

The TCR sequence derives from a human donor who donated a stem cell graft to a child with aplastic anemia. The input for sequencing was PBMCs from the stem cell graft donor, taken from the stem cell graft. V and J are TRBV20-1 and TRBJ2-1, with 9 bases identical to TRBD2. CDR3 in amino acids: CSARDSGSSYNEQFF. Here the CDR3 DNA reads TGCAGTGCTAGAGATAGCGGGAGCTCCTACAATGAGCAGTTCTTC.